This T cell receptor (beta chain) was sequenced in a study of blood T cell repertoires in COVID-19. The CDR3 loop spans 13 amino acids. V lost 1 base to trimming and J lost 2 bases, with 6 bases between them. This clone was counted once. This CDR3 is also generated by other DNA sequences in the sample. The repertoire was sequenced with immunoSEQ multiplex PCR; TCRdb's copy has only in-frame clones and lacks some. The sample shows 250,000 to 300,000 clones, roughly 86% of them seen only once. This chain connects TRBV12-3 or TRBV12-4 to TRBJ2-7; D is uncertain. The TCR sequence derives from a man aged 18 to 35 with active or convalescent COVID-19. The specimen sequenced was peripheral blood. The CDR3 here is CASSLGGPYEQYF. In nucleotides, the CDR3 is TGTGCCAGCAGTTTAGGCGGCCCCTACGAGCAGTACTTC.